Given below is one T cell receptor beta chain in context. This clonotype was seen only a few times. There is no known antigen for this receptor. Per-base qualities were not stored, and no clone one base away is much larger. Every donor in the study was a healthy Caucasian. The twin cohort comprised three pairs of female monozygotic twins, all aged about 18 to 30 years. CD4+ and CD8+ T cell populations were isolated with positive isolation kits from Invitrogen. The germline V gene provides CDR1 SQVTM and CDR2 ANQGSEA. V ends up 4 bases short and J 2 bases short, with an unmatched junction base count of 5. The CDR3 sequence holds 14 residues, the cysteine and phenylalanine included. Only the CDR3 portion is preserved as DNA: 42 bases, with reading frame beginning at the first base. This entry is derived from a study of identical twins listed by TCRdb under 2016. For context, the study as a whole: The study deep-sequenced TCR alpha and beta repertoires from monozygotic twins, unrelated adults of various ages and cord blood to test whether fetal clonotypes persist. To rule out contamination, replicate twin experiments were performed at different times with different library preparation protocols.

The receptor library was made with 5' RACE. Sequencing relied on an Illumina HiSeq 2000. Template switching introduced a universal primer binding site; the final cDNA contained a unique molecular identifier, enabling accurate counting of TCR cDNA molecules. First-strand cDNA for TCR alpha and beta chains was synthesized from specific primers in the conserved constant-segment region. Each cDNA library was double barcoded, with a SMART-Mk sample barcode plus Illumina barcodes, to control for contamination. TruSeq adapter sequences and Illumina sample barcodes were added in two successive PCR steps. TCR alpha and beta cDNA libraries were sequenced on the Illumina HiSeq platform with custom primers. As for how the authors treated the data: Unique molecular identifiers were extracted from raw reads with MiGEC, and CDR3 positions were determined with MiXCR. Recombination models were inferred per individual with the repgenHMM and IGoR tools using an EM algorithm. Shared clonotype analysis was performed with the tcR package in R, normalizing sharing by the product of cloneset sizes. To study raw recombination without the effects of thymic and clonal selection, out-of-frame nonproductive sequences were analyzed. Using fastp at Q25 and MiXCR, TCRdb reprocessed the public reads and kept productive beta chains. Identical CDR3 proteins give one entry, which carries the most common genes and DNA. Here the V and J calls rest on TCRdb's processing, not on the authors' analysis. The sample table contains about 550,000 distinct CDR3 sequences; only one count was recorded for about a fifth of them. The ten most abundant clones make up around 0.5% of the sample.

Findings and caveats that apply to the study as a whole: Compared with coincidental sharing between unrelated individuals, an excess of low generation-probability sequences was observed among out-of-frame TCR alpha sequences shared between twins. Zero-insertion analyses could be partly confounded by invariant T cells such as MAIT and iNKT, although diverse VJ usage argued against such confounding for most clonotypes. Excess twin sharing in beta out-of-frame sequences was weaker because fewer shared sequences lowered the signal-to-noise ratio. In monozygotic twins, recombination models systematically underestimated out-of-frame TCR alpha sharing, but the models matched the sharing seen between unrelated individuals. Abundant cord blood beta clonotypes had fewer insertions, young adult naive repertoires showed a similar but weaker trend, and memory repertoires showed no such trend. Because the same donors could not be followed over many years, the conclusions relied on cross-sectional statistical analysis.

These data were also reused for a study on yellow fever vaccine responses in identical twins. The other study reports the following: The T cell response to vaccination in identical twins was reported by the authors to appear partly convergent and partly personalized. In the study, vaccine-responding T cell clones were precisely tracked in identical twins.

The material sequenced was CD4+ T cells sorted from blood. The sequence is built from TRBV29-1 and TRBJ2-3, with 8 bases matching TRBD2. This clonotype was sampled from a woman aged 18-29 years in good health. The DNA reads TGCAGCGTTGTCGCGGGAGGTTTCACAGATACGCAGTATTTT. Its coded protein is CSVVAGGFTDTQYF.